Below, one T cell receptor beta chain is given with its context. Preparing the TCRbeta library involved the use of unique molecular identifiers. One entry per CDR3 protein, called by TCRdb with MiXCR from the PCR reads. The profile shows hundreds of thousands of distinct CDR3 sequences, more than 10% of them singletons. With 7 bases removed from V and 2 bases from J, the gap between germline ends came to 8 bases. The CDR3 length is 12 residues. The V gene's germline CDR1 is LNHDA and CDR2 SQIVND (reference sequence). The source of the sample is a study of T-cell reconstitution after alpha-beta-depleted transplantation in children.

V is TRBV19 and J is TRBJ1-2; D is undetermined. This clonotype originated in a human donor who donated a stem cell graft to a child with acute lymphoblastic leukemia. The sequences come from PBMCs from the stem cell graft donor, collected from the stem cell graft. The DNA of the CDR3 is TGTGCCAGTATCGGCGAGAACTATGGCTACACCTTC. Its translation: CASIGENYGYTF.